This T cell receptor beta chain was obtained from a study of shared clonotypes between healthy human individuals. Donors were healthy HIV-negative adults without recent acute infections or vaccinations. Only in-frame clones appear in the TCRdb table, and some are missing; sequencing was by immunoSEQ multiplex PCR. The sample lists approximately 710,000 clones; roughly 88% were seen once. CDR1 and CDR2 from the germline V gene are MNHEY and SMNVEV (reference sequence). The CDR3 consists of 16 residues. The V and J ends lost 8 bases and 0 bases respectively, with 14 bases between them. Sequenced sample: memory CD8+ T cells from PBMCs. Sample subset: CD45RO+ cells pooled with CCR7-negative TemRA cells. The rearrangement joins TRBV27 to TRBJ2-6, with D possibly TRBD1 on 6 matching bases. The TCR sequence derives from a man younger than 35 in good health. Some clones in this sample may be carry-over from other donors' samples. DNA for the CDR3: TGTGCCAGCCTAGGGGTGGGGGCCTCTGGGGCCAACGTCCTGACTTTC. Protein: CASLGVGASGANVLTF.